This is a list of T cell receptor beta chains from one sample in a study of control samples from healthy donors and cancer patients. Measured with immunoSEQ multiplex PCR; TCRdb has only the in-frame clones, and not every one. Of tens of thousands of clones in the sample, about 87% are singletons; the top ten hold 1.9%. The material sequenced was PBMCs. All receptors derive from an older woman with head and neck cancer. CDR3s include the opening cysteine and the closing phenylalanine or tryptophan. A D gene is named only where the DNA matches it firmly. Size is stated for part of the rows, as once, few or many counts, or as a class when the clone is expanded.

>TRBV19|TRBJ2-1|.|.
TGTGCCAGTAGTGTTCGAGGGGCCTACAATGAGCAGTTCTTC
CASSVRGAYNEQFF
>TRBV5-1|TRBJ2-2|few|.
TGCGCCAGCAGCTTGGATGATCGTACCGGGGAGCTGTTTTTT
CASSLDDRTGELFF
>TRBV7-9|TRBJ2-7|.|.
TGTGCCAGCAGCCCCCTTACAGGGATCTCCTACGAGCAGTACTTC
CASSPLTGISYEQYF
>TRBV7-2|TRBJ2-7|.|.
TGTGCCAGCAGCTTAACCCCCTACGAGCAGTACTTC
CASSLTPYEQYF
>TRBV2|TRBJ2-1|few|TRBD1
TGTGCCAGCGCACCGGGACAGGAGCACAATGAGCAGTTCTTC
CASAPGQEHNEQFF
>TRBV19|TRBJ2-5|.|.
TGTGCCAGTAGTCCTCAGGACGCAGCGGGGACCCAGTACTTC
CASSPQDAAGTQYF
>TRBV6-5|TRBJ2-3|.|.
TGTGCCAGCAGAGGTCCCGCAGATACGCAGTATTTT
CASRGPADTQYF
>TRBV30|TRBJ2-3|.|TRBD2
TGTGCCTGGAGTGGACTAGCTCACACAGATACGCAGTATTTT
CAWSGLAHTDTQYF
>TRBV10-3|TRBJ2-3|.|TRBD1
TGTGCCATCAGTGAGGGGGGACCGGGACAGGGTACAGATACGCAGTATTTT
CAISEGGPGQGTDTQYF
>TRBV24-1|TRBJ2-5|.|.
TGTGCCACCCGTAAGACAGCTCAAGAGACCCAGTACTTC
CATRKTAQETQYF
>TRBV7-2|TRBJ2-4|.|.
TGTGCCAGCAGCTCCCGGAATGGGGCGGCGTACATTCAGTACTTC
CASSSRNGAAYIQYF
>TRBV29-1|TRBJ2-5|once|.
TGCAGCGTTGGACAGGGAGGGGAGACCCAGTACTTC
CSVGQGGETQYF
>TRBV25-1|TRBJ1-1|few|TRBD1
TGTGCCAGCAGTGATGGACAGGGTCCGAACACTGAAGCTTTCTTT
CASSDGQGPNTEAFF
>TRBV6-5|TRBJ2-3|few|TRBD2
TGTGCCAGCACCCCGGGACTAGCGGCTACAGATACGCAGTATTTT
CASTPGLAATDTQYF
>TRBV3-1/TRBV3-2|TRBJ1-6|.|.
TGTGCCAGCAGCCAGGCTGAAGTATACAATTCACCCCTCCACTTT
CASSQAEVYNSPLHF
>TRBV19|TRBJ2-7|.|.
TGTGCCAGTAGTAAAGTGTGGAAGTACGAGCAGTACTTC
CASSKVWKYEQYF
>TRBV5-1|TRBJ2-5|.|.
TGCGCCAGCAGCCCGGGCGACCCTACAAAAGAGACCCAGTACTTC
CASSPGDPTKETQYF
>TRBV11-2|TRBJ1-1|.|.
TGTGCCAGCAGCTTAGTATACCTAGGGTCGAACACTGAAGCTTTCTTT
CASSLVYLGSNTEAFF
>TRBV20-1|TRBJ2-4|.|.
TGCAGTGCTAGTATTAGGGGCGCGCCCAAAAACATTCAGTACTTC
CSASIRGAPKNIQYF
>TRBV7-9|TRBJ1-3|.|TRBD1
TGTGCCAGCAGCTGGGACAGGGCCTCTGGAAACACCATATATTTT
CASSWDRASGNTIYF